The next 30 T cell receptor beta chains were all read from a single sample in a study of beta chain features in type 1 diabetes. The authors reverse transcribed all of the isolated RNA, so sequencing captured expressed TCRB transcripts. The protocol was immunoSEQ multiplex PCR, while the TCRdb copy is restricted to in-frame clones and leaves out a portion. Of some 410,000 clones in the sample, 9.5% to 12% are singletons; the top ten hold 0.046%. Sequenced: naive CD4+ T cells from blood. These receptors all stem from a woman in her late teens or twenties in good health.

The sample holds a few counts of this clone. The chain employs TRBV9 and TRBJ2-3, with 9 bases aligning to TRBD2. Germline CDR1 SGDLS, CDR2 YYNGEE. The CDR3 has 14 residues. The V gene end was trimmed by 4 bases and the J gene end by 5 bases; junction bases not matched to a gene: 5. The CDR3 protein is CASSPRTSVDTQYF. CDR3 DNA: TGTGCCAGCAGCCCAAGGACTAGCGTAGATACGCAGTATTTT.

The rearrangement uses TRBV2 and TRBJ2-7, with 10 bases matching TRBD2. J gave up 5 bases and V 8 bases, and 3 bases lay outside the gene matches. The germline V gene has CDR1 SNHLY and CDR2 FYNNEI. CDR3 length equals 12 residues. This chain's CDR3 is CASQLAGDEQYF. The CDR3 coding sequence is TGTGCCAGCCAGCTAGCGGGAGACGAGCAGTACTTC. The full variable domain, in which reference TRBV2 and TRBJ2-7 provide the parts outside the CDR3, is EPEVTQTPSHQVTQMGQEVILRCVPISNHLYFYWYRQILGQKVEFLVSFYNNEISEKSEIFDDQFSVERPDGSNFTLKIRSTKLEDSAMYFCASQLAGDEQYFGPGTRLTVT.

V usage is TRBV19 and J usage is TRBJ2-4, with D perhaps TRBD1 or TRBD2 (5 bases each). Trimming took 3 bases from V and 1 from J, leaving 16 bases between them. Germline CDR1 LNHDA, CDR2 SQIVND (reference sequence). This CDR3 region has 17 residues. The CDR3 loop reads CASSMTRGVVAKNIQYF. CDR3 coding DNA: TGTGCCAGTAGTATGACACGAGGGGTGGTCGCCAAAAACATTCAGTACTTC.

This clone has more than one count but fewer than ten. The CDR3, as DNA: TGTGCCAGCAGCCCCGGAGGAAGCTCCTACGAGCAGTACTTC. It specifies CASSPGGSSYEQYF. The chain has TRBV14 and TRBJ2-7, with D maybe TRBD2 (5 bases). Germline CDR1 is SGHDN and CDR2 is FVKESK. The CDR3 is made up of 14 amino acids. V lost 4 bases and J 0 bases, leaving 10 bases between the germline ends. Looking up the rest from reference TRBV14 and TRBJ2-7 gives the full variable domain: EAGVTQFPSHSVIEKGQTVTLRCDPISGHDNLYWYRRVMGKEIKFLLHFVKESKQDESGMPNNRFLAERTGGTYSTLKVQPAELEDSGVYFCASSPGGSSYEQYFGPGTRLTVT.

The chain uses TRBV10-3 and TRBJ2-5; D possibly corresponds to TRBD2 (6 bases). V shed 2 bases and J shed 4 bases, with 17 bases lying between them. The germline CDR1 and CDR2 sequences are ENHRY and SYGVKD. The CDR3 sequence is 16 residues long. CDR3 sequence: CAISEARLVRGETQYF. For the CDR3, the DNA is TGTGCCATCAGTGAGGCCAGACTAGTCCGGGGAGAGACCCAGTACTTC.

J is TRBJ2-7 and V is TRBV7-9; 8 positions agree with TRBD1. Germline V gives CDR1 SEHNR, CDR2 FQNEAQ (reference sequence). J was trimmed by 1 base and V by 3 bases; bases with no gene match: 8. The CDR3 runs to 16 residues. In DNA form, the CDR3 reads TGTGCCAGCAGCTTCGGAGATAGACAGGGGTCCTACGAGCAGTACGTC. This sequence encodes CASSFGDRQGSYEQYV.

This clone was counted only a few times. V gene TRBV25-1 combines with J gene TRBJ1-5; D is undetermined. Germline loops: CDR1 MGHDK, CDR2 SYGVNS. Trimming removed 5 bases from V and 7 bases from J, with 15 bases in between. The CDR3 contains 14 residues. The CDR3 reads CASSLAGKGQPQHF. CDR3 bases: TGTGCCAGCAGTCTTGCCGGCAAAGGGCAGCCCCAGCATTTT.

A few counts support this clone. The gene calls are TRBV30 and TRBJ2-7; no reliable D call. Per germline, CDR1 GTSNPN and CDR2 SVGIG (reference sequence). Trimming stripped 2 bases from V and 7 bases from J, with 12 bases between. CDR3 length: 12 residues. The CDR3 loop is CAWSPGTFEQYF. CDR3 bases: TGTGCCTGGAGTCCGGGCACTTTTGAGCAGTACTTC.

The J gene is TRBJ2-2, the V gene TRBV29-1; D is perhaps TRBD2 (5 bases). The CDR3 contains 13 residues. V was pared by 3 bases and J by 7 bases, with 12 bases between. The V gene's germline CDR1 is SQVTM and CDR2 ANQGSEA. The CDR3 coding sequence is TGCAGCGTTGATGAGGGCGGAAACGGGGAGCTGTTTTTT. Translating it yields CSVDEGGNGELFF.

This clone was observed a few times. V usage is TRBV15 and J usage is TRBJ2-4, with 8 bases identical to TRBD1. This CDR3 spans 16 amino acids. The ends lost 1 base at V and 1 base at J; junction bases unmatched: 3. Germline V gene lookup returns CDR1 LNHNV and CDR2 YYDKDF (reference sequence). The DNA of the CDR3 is TGTGCCACCAGCAGAGTCGGGACAGGCGCCAAAAACATTCAGTACTTC. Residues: CATSRVGTGAKNIQYF.

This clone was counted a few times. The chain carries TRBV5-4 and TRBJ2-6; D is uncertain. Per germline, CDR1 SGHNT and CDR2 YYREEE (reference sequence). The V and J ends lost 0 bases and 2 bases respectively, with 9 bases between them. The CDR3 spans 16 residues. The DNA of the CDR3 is TGTGCCAGCAGCTTGGCCCCAGGCGCTGGGGCCAACGTCCTGACTTTC. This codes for CASSLAPGAGANVLTF.

CDR3 loop: CASRHIGQGLQETQYF. CDR3 DNA: TGCGCCAGCAGACATATCGGACAGGGCCTCCAAGAGACCCAGTACTTC. V is TRBV4-1 and J is TRBJ2-5, with 8 bases matching TRBD1. CDR3 size: 16 residues. Germline V gene data show CDR1 as MGHRA and CDR2 as YSYEKL. The V and J ends lost 6 bases and 1 base, in that order; junction bases with no gene match: 10.

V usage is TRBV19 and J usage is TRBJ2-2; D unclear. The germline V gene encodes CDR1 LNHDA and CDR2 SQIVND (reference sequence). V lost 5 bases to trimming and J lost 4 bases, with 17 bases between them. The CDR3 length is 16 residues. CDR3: CASSVRAVDVTGELFF. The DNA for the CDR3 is TGTGCCAGTAGTGTTAGGGCAGTTGATGTCACCGGGGAGCTGTTTTTT.

DNA of the CDR3: TGTGCCAGCAGCCCCACTGGCGGGGGGACAGATACGCAGTATTTT. This gives the protein CASSPTGGGTDTQYF. The chain has TRBV4-2 and TRBJ2-3; 8 bases fit TRBD2. V was clipped by 4 bases and J by 3 bases; unmatched bases: 6. CDR1 is LGHNA and CDR2 is YNFKEQ in the germline V gene. CDR3 length: 15 amino acids.

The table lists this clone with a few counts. The DNA for the CDR3 is TGTGCCAGCAGCTTGGGGCCGGGACAGGGGGCATCCGAGCAGTTCTTC. This gives the protein CASSLGPGQGASEQFF. The V and J genes are TRBV11-3 and TRBJ2-1; 12 bases align to TRBD1. The V gene's germline CDR1 is SGHNT and CDR2 YENEEA. The CDR3 runs 16 residues. V lost 3 bases to trimming and J lost 10 bases; unmatched junction nucleotides: 10.

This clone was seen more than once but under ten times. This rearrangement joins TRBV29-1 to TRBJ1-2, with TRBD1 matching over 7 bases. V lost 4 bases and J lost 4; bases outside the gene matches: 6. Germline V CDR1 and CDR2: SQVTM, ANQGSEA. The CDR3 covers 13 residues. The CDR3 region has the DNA TGCAGCGTTGCGCGACAGGGCCCCTATGGCTACACCTTC. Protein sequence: CSVARQGPYGYTF.

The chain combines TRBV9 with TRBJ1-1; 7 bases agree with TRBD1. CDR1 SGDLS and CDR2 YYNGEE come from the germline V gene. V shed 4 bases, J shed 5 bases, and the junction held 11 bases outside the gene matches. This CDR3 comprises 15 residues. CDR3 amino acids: CASSPTDRVLTEAFF. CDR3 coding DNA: TGTGCCAGCAGCCCGACAGACAGGGTTTTGACTGAAGCTTTCTTT.

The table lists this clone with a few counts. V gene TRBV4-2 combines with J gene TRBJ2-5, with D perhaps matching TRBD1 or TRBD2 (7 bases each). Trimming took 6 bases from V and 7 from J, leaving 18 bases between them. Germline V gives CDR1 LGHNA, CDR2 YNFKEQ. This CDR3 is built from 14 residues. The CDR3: CASRGQGGSGTQYF. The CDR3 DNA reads TGTGCCAGCAGAGGGCAGGGGGGGTCAGGGACCCAGTACTTC.

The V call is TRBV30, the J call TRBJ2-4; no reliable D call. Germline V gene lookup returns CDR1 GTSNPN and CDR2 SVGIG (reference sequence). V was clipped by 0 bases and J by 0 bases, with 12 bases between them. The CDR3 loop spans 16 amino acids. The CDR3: CAWSVHRQLAKNIQYF. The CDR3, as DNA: TGTGCCTGGAGTGTACATAGGCAGCTAGCCAAAAACATTCAGTACTTC.

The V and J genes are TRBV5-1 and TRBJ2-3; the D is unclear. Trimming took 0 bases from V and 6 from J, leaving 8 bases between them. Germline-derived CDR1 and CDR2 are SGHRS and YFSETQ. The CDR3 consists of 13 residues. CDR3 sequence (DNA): TGCGCCAGCAGCTTGGGGACCGCGGATACGCAGTATTTT. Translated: CASSLGTADTQYF.

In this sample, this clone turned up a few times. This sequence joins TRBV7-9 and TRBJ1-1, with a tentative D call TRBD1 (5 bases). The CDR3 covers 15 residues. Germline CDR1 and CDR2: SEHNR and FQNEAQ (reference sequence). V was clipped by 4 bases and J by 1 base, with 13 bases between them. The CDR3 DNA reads TGTGCCAGCAGCTCCTCCCGGGGACGGAACACTGAAGCTTTCTTT. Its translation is CASSSSRGRNTEAFF.

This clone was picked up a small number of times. The CDR3 DNA reads TGCAGCGTTGAAGATGCAGAGGGGGGCTATGGCTACACCTTC. As protein: CSVEDAEGGYGYTF. The V gene is TRBV29-1, the J gene TRBJ1-2, with D possibly TRBD1 on 6 matching bases. Trimming removed 0 bases at V and 4 bases at J, with 12 bases between. The CDR3 totals 14 residues. Germline CDR1 SQVTM, CDR2 ANQGSEA.

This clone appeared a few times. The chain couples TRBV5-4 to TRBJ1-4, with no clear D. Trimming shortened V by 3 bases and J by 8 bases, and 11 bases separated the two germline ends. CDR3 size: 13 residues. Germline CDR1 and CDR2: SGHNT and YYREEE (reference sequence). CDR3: CASSSPSGEKLFF. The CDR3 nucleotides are TGTGCCAGCAGCTCACCTTCCGGGGAAAAACTGTTTTTT.

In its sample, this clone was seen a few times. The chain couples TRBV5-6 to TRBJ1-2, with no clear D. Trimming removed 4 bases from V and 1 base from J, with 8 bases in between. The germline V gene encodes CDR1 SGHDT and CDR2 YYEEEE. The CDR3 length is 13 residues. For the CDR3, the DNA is TGTGCCAGCAGCCAGACTTATAACTATGGCTACACCTTC. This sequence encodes CASSQTYNYGYTF.

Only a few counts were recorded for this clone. CDR3 bases: TGTGCCAGCAGCCTCCGACTAGCGTTCAACACCGGGGAGCTGTTTTTT. Its translation is CASSLRLAFNTGELFF. J is TRBJ2-2 and V is TRBV11-2; 8 bases line up with TRBD2. The CDR3 totals 16 residues. After removal of 5 bases from V and 2 bases from J, the junction contained 7 bases not matched to a gene. The germline CDR1 and CDR2 sequences are SGHAT and FQNNGV. Full variable domain (rest looked up from reference TRBV11-2 and TRBJ2-2): EAGVAQSPRYKIIEKRQSVAFWCNPISGHATLYWYQQILGQGPKLLIQFQNNGVVDDSQLPKDRFSAERLKGVDSTLKIQPAKLEDSAVYLCASSLRLAFNTGELFFGEGSRLTVL.

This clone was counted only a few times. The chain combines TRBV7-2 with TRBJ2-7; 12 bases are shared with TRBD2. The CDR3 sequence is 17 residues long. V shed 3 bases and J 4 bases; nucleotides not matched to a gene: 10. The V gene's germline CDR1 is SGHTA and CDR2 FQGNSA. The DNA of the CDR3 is TGTGCCAGCAGCTTTCGGACTAGCGGGACTTGGGGGTACGAGCAGTACTTC. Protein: CASSFRTSGTWGYEQYF.

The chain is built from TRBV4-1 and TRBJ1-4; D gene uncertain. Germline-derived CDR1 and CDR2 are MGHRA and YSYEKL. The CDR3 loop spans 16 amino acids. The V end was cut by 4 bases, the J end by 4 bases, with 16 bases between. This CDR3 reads CASSRPGAANNEKLFF. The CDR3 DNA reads TGCGCCAGCAGCCGCCCCGGTGCAGCCAATAATGAAAAACTGTTTTTT.

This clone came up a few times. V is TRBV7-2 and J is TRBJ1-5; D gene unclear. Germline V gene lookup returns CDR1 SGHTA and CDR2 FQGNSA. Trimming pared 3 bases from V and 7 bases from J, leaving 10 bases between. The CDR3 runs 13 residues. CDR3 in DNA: TGTGCCAGCAGCTTCCAGGAAGAGCAGCCCCAGCATTTT. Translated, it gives CASSFQEEQPQHF.

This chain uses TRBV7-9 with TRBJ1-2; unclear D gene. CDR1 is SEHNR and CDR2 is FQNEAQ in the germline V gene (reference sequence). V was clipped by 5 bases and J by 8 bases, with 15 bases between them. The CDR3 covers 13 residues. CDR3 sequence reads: CASSPKEDRGYTF. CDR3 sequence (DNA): TGTGCCAGCAGCCCTAAGGAGGACCGCGGCTACACCTTC.

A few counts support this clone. In nucleotides, the CDR3 is TGTGCCAGCAGCGTTAGCGGGAGTAGGGAGCAGTACTTC. Its protein product is CASSVSGSREQYF. This rearrangement joins TRBV7-2 to TRBJ2-7; the match to TRBD2 covers 9 bases. Germline assignment: CDR1 SGHTA and CDR2 FQGNSA. The CDR3 is 13 amino acids. V lost 5 bases to trimming and J lost 7 bases; unmatched junction nucleotides: 6.